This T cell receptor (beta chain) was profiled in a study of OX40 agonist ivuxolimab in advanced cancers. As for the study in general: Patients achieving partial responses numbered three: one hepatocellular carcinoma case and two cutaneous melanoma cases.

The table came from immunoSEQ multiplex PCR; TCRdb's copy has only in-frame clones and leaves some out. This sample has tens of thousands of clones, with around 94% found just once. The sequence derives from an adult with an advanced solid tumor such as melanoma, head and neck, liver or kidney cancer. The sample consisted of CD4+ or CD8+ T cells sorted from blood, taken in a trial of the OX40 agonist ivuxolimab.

Written as DNA, the CDR3 is TGCGCCAGCAGCTTGGCCGGGAGGGAGGACCCGTACGAGCAGTACTTC. The encoded protein is CASSLAGREDPYEQYF. J is TRBJ2-7 and V is TRBV5-1, with 8 bases aligning to TRBD2. This CDR3 is 16 amino acids long. Per germline, CDR1 SGHRS and CDR2 YFSETQ. J lost 4 bases, V lost 0 bases, and 9 bases had no gene match. Together with reference TRBV5-1 and TRBJ2-7, the CDR3 gives the full variable domain: KAGVTQTPRYLIKTRGQQVTLSCSPISGHRSVSWYQQTPGQGLQFLFEYFSETQRNKGNFPGRFSGRQFSNSRSEMNVSTLELGDSALYLCASSLAGREDPYEQYFGPGTRLTVT.